The next 16 T cell receptor beta chains were all read from a single sample in a study of CD8+CD57+ T cells in acquired aplastic anemia. The use of genomic DNA as template underpinned the TCR beta VDJ and CDR3 profiling. TCRdb re-derived calls from the reads in MiXCR, one entry per CDR3 protein. Among some 220,000 distinct CDR3 sequences, approximately 35% were seen once, and the ten largest hold 1% to 1.3%. Sequencing used sorted CD4+, CD8+, or CD8+CD57+ T cells (not recorded which) from PBMCs. The receptors originated from a human donor in good health, serving as a control.

This clonotype turned up a few times. This rearrangement joins TRBV29-1 to TRBJ2-6, with D possibly being TRBD2 (5 bases). Germline CDR1 and CDR2: SQVTM and ANQGSEA. CDR3 length: 14 amino acids. V lost 7 bases, J lost 4 bases, and 14 bases lay in between. CDR3 in amino acids: CSALAPTGANVLTF. The CDR3 coding sequence is TGCAGCGCCCTAGCCCCGACCGGGGCCAACGTCCTGACTTTC.

With respect to this clonotype: A much bigger clone sits one base away, suggesting this may be a read error. The CDR3 does not end in the conserved phenylalanine or tryptophan, so this is likely a read error. The rearrangement joins TRBV20-1 to TRBJ2-3; D is uncertain. Trimming shortened V by 5 bases and J by 1 base, and 4 bases separated the two germline ends. This CDR3 has 11 amino acids. Germline V lookup: CDR1 DFQATT, CDR2 SNEGSKA (reference sequence). Written as DNA, the CDR3 is TGCAGTGCTCAGGGCACAGATACGCAGTATCTT. It yields the protein CSAQGTDTQYL.

V and J are TRBV20-1 and TRBJ2-1; 14 bases line up with TRBD2. V shed 6 bases, J shed 6 bases, and the junction held 16 bases outside the gene matches. The CDR3 consists of 18 residues. Germline CDR1 and CDR2: DFQATT and SNEGSKA (reference sequence). The CDR3 is CSAPRTSGRYFGGNEQFF. The CDR3 nucleotides read TGCAGTGCCCCAAGGACTAGCGGGAGGTACTTTGGGGGCAATGAGCAGTTCTTC.

This clonotype has a count of ten or more. V and J are TRBV7-7 and TRBJ1-3, with a possible D match to TRBD1 (5 bases). CDR3 length equals 15 residues. In germline, CDR1 is SSHAT, CDR2 FNYEAQ (reference sequence). Trimming removed 4 bases at V and 2 bases at J, with 12 bases between. DNA of the CDR3: TGTGCCAGCAGCTCGGCCCGGGGGGCTGGAAACACCATATATTTT. As protein: CASSSARGAGNTIYF.

This clonotype was counted many times. The V call is TRBV7-3, the J call TRBJ2-5, with a weak D call TRBD2 (6 bases). The V end lost 6 bases, the J end lost 9 bases, and 23 bases lay between the germline ends. The CDR3 runs to 15 residues. Germline V lookup: CDR1 SGHTA, CDR2 FQGTGA. The CDR3 nucleotides are TGTGCCAGCAGTTCGACCGGGACTCCCCAAGGGGCCCAGTACTTC. Residues: CASSSTGTPQGAQYF.

This clonotype was picked up one time. This chain uses TRBV24-1 with TRBJ2-7; 10 bases are a match to TRBD1. Trimming cost V 10 bases and J 3 bases; bases outside gene matches: 8. The CDR3 spans 14 residues. The germline V gene has CDR1 KGHDR and CDR2 SFDVKD. The CDR3 bases are TGTGCCACTACTACGGGACAGGGGCACTACGAGCAGTACTTC. Its translation is CATTTGQGHYEQYF.

The chain employs TRBV11-2 and TRBJ2-7, with D possibly matching TRBD1 (7 bases). V lost 6 bases and J lost 4, with 22 bases in between. This CDR3 is 16 amino acids long. Germline CDR1 is SGHAT and CDR2 is FQNNGV. The CDR3 here is CASSSLIVRGDYEQYF. CDR3 nucleotide sequence: TGTGCCAGCAGTTCACTCATCGTCAGGGGGGATTACGAGCAGTACTTC.

This chain joins TRBV29-1 and TRBJ1-1, with 11 bases lining up with TRBD1. The CDR3 runs 15 residues. CDR1 SQVTM and CDR2 ANQGSEA come from the germline V gene. Losses at the gene ends were 6 bases for V and 4 bases for J; bases not matched to a gene: 10. This CDR3 is CSVVGTGGRSTEAFF. CDR3 DNA: TGCAGCGTCGTCGGGACAGGGGGAAGGAGCACTGAAGCTTTCTTT.

This clonotype was detected many times. This chain uses TRBV20-1 with TRBJ2-1; 12 bases are a match to TRBD2. CDR3 length equals 16 residues. V was clipped by 3 bases and J by 9 bases; unmatched bases: 12. Germline V gene lookup returns CDR1 DFQATT and CDR2 SNEGSKA (reference sequence). The CDR3 is CSARSGLAGKVVEQFF. The CDR3 nucleotides are TGCAGTGCTAGGTCCGGACTAGCGGGAAAGGTGGTTGAGCAGTTCTTC.

The chain employs TRBV19 and TRBJ1-5; 9 positions match TRBD1. The ends lost 6 bases at V and 2 bases at J; junction bases unmatched: 8. Germline V gene sequence: CDR1 LNHDA, CDR2 SQIVND (reference sequence). The CDR3 is 16 residues long. The CDR3 bases are TGTGCCAGTAGGCCGGGACAGGGAATTGGCAATCAGCCCCAGCATTTT. Encoded protein: CASRPGQGIGNQPQHF.

At least ten counts were recorded for this clonotype. The chain is built from TRBV5-1 and TRBJ2-5; D is uncertain. Germline V gives CDR1 SGHRS, CDR2 YFSETQ. The CDR3 is 11 residues long. V was trimmed by 1 base and J by 5 bases, leaving 3 bases between them. CDR3 sequence (DNA): TGCGCCAGCAGCTTGTGGGAGACCCAGTACTTC. Translating it yields CASSLWETQYF.

As to this clonotype: This could be a read error, since a much larger clone is one nucleotide away. The rearrangement links TRBV9 to TRBJ1-2; D perhaps matches TRBD1 (6 bases). Germline assignment: CDR1 SGDLS and CDR2 YYNGEE. The CDR3 consists of 14 residues. The CDR3: CASSVVGQNCGYTF. CDR3 nucleotide sequence: TGTGCCAGCAGCGTAGTAGGACAGAACTGTGGCTACACCTTC.

V and J are TRBV24-1 and TRBJ2-3, with 8 bases that match TRBD1. The trim removed 11 bases at V and 6 bases at J, leaving 21 bases unmatched. The CDR3 loop spans 17 amino acids. The germline gives CDR1 KGHDR, CDR2 SFDVKD. The chain's CDR3 is CASSPYRGRGHLDTQYF. The CDR3 DNA reads as TGTGCCAGCAGCCCCTACCGAGGCAGGGGGCATCTCGATACGCAGTATTTT.

At least ten counts were recorded for this clonotype. The CDR3 region is CASSYRGGDSPLHF. CDR3 coding DNA: TGTGCCAGCAGTTACAGGGGAGGTGATTCACCCCTCCACTTT. The chain combines TRBV6-5 with TRBJ1-6; TRBD1 might be the D (5 bases). The CDR3 extends over 14 amino acids. Trimming took 2 bases from V and 8 from J, leaving 10 bases between them. Germline CDR1 is MNHEY and CDR2 is SVGAGI.

This clonotype has a handful of counts. The chain has TRBV29-1 and TRBJ2-7; D perhaps matches TRBD1 (5 bases). The germline V and J ends were trimmed by 4 bases and 6 bases, with 10 bases remaining between them. Looked up from germline, CDR1 is SQVTM and CDR2 is ANQGSEA. This CDR3 spans 11 amino acids. The CDR3 region is CSVGGTGEQYF. In DNA, the CDR3 is TGCAGCGTTGGGGGCACTGGCGAGCAGTACTTC.

The chain links TRBV5-1 to TRBJ2-3; D might be TRBD2 (7 bases). The V end lost 4 bases, the J end lost 2 bases, and 17 bases lay between the germline ends. Germline values: CDR1 SGHRS, CDR2 YFSETQ. CDR3 length equals 16 residues. The CDR3: CASSPGGGRHTDTQYF. As DNA, the CDR3 is TGCGCCAGCAGCCCCGGCGGGGGCCGGCACACAGATACGCAGTATTTT. The variable domain in full, with the rest retrieved from reference TRBV5-1 and TRBJ2-3, is KAGVTQTPRYLIKTRGQQVTLSCSPISGHRSVSWYQQTPGQGLQFLFEYFSETQRNKGNFPGRFSGRQFSNSRSEMNVSTLELGDSALYLCASSPGGGRHTDTQYFGPGTRLTVL.